The rows below give T cell receptor beta chains drawn from one sample of a study of blood T cell repertoires in COVID-19. Repertoires were generated with immunoSEQ multiplex PCR, while TCRdb's copy carries only in-frame clones and drops some. Here the sample spans roughly 500,000 clones, more than 75% being singletons. Sequencing was carried out using PBMCs or T cells enriched from blood (not recorded which). These receptors originate from a woman aged 40 to 50 who had recovered from COVID-19. Each CDR3 is given with its conserved first and last residue. D genes are given only for firm matches. Size is stated for part of the rows, as once, few or many counts, or as a class when the clone is expanded.

clone_size	d_call	v_call	j_call	cdr3_nt	cdr3_aa
.	.	TRBV10-3	TRBJ2-2	TGTGCCATCAGTGAGTCTCTCGCGCGATCAGGCACCGGGGAGCTGTTTTTT	CAISESLARSGTGELFF
.	TRBD1	TRBV4-1	TRBJ2-7	TGCGCCAGCAGCCACCAAGACAGGGGAGACTACGAGCAGTACTTC	CASSHQDRGDYEQYF
.	.	TRBV7-2	TRBJ1-4	TGTGCCAGCAGTCAATCAGCCGGACAGTATAATGAAAAACTGTTTTTT	CASSQSAGQYNEKLFF
.	.	TRBV10-1	TRBJ2-1	TGCGCCAGCAGTGAAAGGGGTGAGCAGTTCTTC	CASSERGEQFF
.	.	TRBV18	TRBJ1-4	TGTGCCAGCTCACCAATGCAGTCTGCTGAAAAACTGTTTTTT	CASSPMQSAEKLFF
.	.	TRBV5-6	TRBJ1-2	TGTGCCAGCAGCTTGAGATCGAGATCTTTCTATGGCTACACCTTC	CASSLRSRSFYGYTF
.	.	TRBV4-2	TRBJ2-1	TGTGCCAGCAGCCAAGAGATTGGGCTTAGTGAGCAGTTCTTC	CASSQEIGLSEQFF
.	.	TRBV27	TRBJ1-2	TGTGCCAGCAGTTTGGGTGTAAGCCACTATAGGGACCCGGGAGACTATGGCTACACCTTC	CASSLGVSHYRDPGDYGYTF
.	.	TRBV27	TRBJ2-7	TGTGCCAGCAGTGCCCTGGGAGTGGGCTACGAGCAGTACTTC	CASSALGVGYEQYF
.	TRBD1	TRBV5-1	TRBJ2-1	TGCGCCAGCAGCGATCCCGGGACAGCTGACTACAATGAGCAGTTCTTC	CASSDPGTADYNEQFF
.	TRBD2	TRBV7-2	TRBJ2-5	TGTGCCAGCAGCCGCCGTTCGGGACTAGTGGAGGAGACCCAGTACTTC	CASSRRSGLVEETQYF
.	TRBD2	TRBV27	TRBJ2-1	TGTGCCAGCAGTTTGGGGGCCCGAGTAGCGGGGTCTTTGTTCTTC	CASSLGARVAGSLFF
.	TRBD1	TRBV11-3	TRBJ2-7	TGTGCCAGCAGCTTAGGGGGGACAGCCCTGTTCTACGAGCAGTACTTC	CASSLGGTALFYEQYF
.	.	TRBV7-9	TRBJ1-2	TGTGCCAGCAGCTCCCAGGGGAACTATGGCTACACCTTC	CASSSQGNYGYTF
.	.	TRBV4-3	TRBJ1-1	TGCGCCAGCAGCCCTGATGTAAGGAGGGTGAGGGCTTTCTTT	CASSPDVRRVRAFF
.	TRBD1	TRBV7-2	TRBJ1-5	TGTGCCAGCAGCCCACGGGACAGGAGCAATCAGCCCCAGCATTTT	CASSPRDRSNQPQHF
.	.	TRBV9	TRBJ2-2	TGTGCCAGCAGCGTAGTGTCCTTTCCCGGGGAGCTGTTTTTT	CASSVVSFPGELFF
.	.	TRBV7-2	TRBJ2-7	TGTGCCAGCAGTCCGGTTGTCGACGAGCAGTACTTC	CASSPVVDEQYF
.	TRBD2	TRBV5-1	TRBJ2-1	TGCGCCAGCAGCTTGCCCCTAGCGGACTACAATGAGCAGTTCTTC	CASSLPLADYNEQFF
.	TRBD1	TRBV7-8	TRBJ2-2	TGTGCCAGCACCATGACAGGGGTAATCACCGGGGAGCTGTTTTTT	CASTMTGVITGELFF
.	.	TRBV7-6	TRBJ1-6	TGTGCCAGCAGCCCCCGTGACAGCGTTTACTATAATTCACCCCTCCACTTT	CASSPRDSVYYNSPLHF
once	TRBD1	TRBV5-8	TRBJ1-1	TGTGCCAGCAGCTTGGGGACAGGGGGGGTATCTGAAGCTTTCTTT	CASSLGTGGVSEAFF
few	TRBD2	TRBV9	TRBJ2-5	TGTGCCAGCAGCGGGACTAGCGGGAGGGAAGAGACCCAGTACTTC	CASSGTSGREETQYF
.	.	TRBV11-3	TRBJ2-4	TGTGCCAGCAGCTTGCTTCGGGGGTACGGAGAAACCAAAAACATTCAGTACTTC	CASSLLRGYGETKNIQYF
once	.	TRBV18	TRBJ2-2	TGTGCCAGCTCACCCGGTCAGGGGCCCAACACCGGGGAGCTGTTTTTT	CASSPGQGPNTGELFF
.	.	TRBV30	TRBJ1-4	TGTGCCTGGAGGGCATACTACAGGGCTGGGGAAAAACTGTTTTTT	CAWRAYYRAGEKLFF
.	.	TRBV5-1	TRBJ2-1	TGCGCCAGCACCTGGACAGGGGGCATAGCGGGAGGGCCGGCGAAGCAGTTCTTC	CASTWTGGIAGGPAKQFF
.	TRBD1	TRBV15	TRBJ2-3	TGTGCCACCGTACAGGGGGCTAGCGGAGATACGCAGTATTTT	CATVQGASGDTQYF
.	TRBD2	TRBV7-9	TRBJ2-3	TGTGCCAGCAGCGCACTAGCGGGAGGGACAGATACGCAGTATTTT	CASSALAGGTDTQYF
.	.	TRBV28	TRBJ1-2	TGTGCCTCAAACTCATACGGTAACTATGGCTACACCTTC	CASNSYGNYGYTF
once	.	TRBV11-3	TRBJ2-7	TGTGCCAGCAGCTTGGCACCCGGGAACGAGCAGTACTTC	CASSLAPGNEQYF
.	TRBD2	TRBV7-2	TRBJ2-3	TGTGCCAGCAGCTTAACTAGCGGGTTCACAGATACGCAGTATTTT	CASSLTSGFTDTQYF
few	.	TRBV6-5	TRBJ1-2	TGTGCCAGCAATCGTAACCTGAGGGATGACTATGGCTACACCTTC	CASNRNLRDDYGYTF
.	.	TRBV10-3	TRBJ2-1	TGTGCCATCAGTGGCAGCCCAACGACTGGCGATGAGCAATTCTTC	CAISGSPTTGDEQFF
.	.	TRBV7-2	TRBJ2-7	TGTGCCAGCAGCCCTAGAGCTGGGTCGGCCTCCTACGAGCAGTACTTC	CASSPRAGSASYEQYF
.	.	TRBV2	TRBJ1-2	TGTGCCAGCAGTGAGACTACAGGGATTAGATTCCTGGTAGCTAACTATGGCTACACCTTC	CASSETTGIRFLVANYGYTF
.	TRBD1	TRBV7-2	TRBJ1-4	TGTGCCAGCAGCCCGGACAGGTCTAATGAAAAACTGTTTTTT	CASSPDRSNEKLFF
.	TRBD1	TRBV11-2	TRBJ2-7	TGTGCCAGCAGCCCACCCGGACAGGACTTC	CASSPPGQDF
.	.	TRBV29-1	TRBJ1-1	TGCAGCGCAGCCGGGACACTGAACACTGAAGCTTTCTTT	CSAAGTLNTEAFF
.	.	TRBV5-6	TRBJ1-5	TGTGCCAGCAGCCGAGGTTATGATCAGCCCCAGCATTTT	CASSRGYDQPQHF
.	.	TRBV6-5	TRBJ2-1	TGTGCCAGCAGTTTAACGGGATACAATGAGCAGTTCTTC	CASSLTGYNEQFF
.	TRBD1	TRBV11-2	TRBJ1-2	TGTGCCAGCAGCTTAGTGTCAGGGGGCGAGTATGGCTACACCTTC	CASSLVSGGEYGYTF
.	TRBD2	TRBV7-2	TRBJ2-1	TGTGCCAGCAGCCACTCAAGCGGGAGGGTAAAGGAGCAGTTCTTC	CASSHSSGRVKEQFF
.	TRBD1	TRBV6-5	TRBJ1-1	TGTGCCAGCAGTTACTCGATGACAGGGAGCGCTGAAGCTTTCTTT	CASSYSMTGSAEAFF
.	.	TRBV7-8	TRBJ1-4	TGTGCCAGCAGCTTAAGACAGGCTCCAACTAATGAAAAACTGTTTTTT	CASSLRQAPTNEKLFF
.	.	TRBV4-3	TRBJ1-5	TGCGCCAGCAGCCAAGAAATCGCGTGGGGGGTAAATCAGCCCCAGCATTTT	CASSQEIAWGVNQPQHF
.	.	TRBV6-5	TRBJ2-1	TGTGCCAGCAGTTACGCTAGGGGAACCTACAATGAGCAGTTCTTC	CASSYARGTYNEQFF
few	.	TRBV24-1	TRBJ2-3	TGTGCCACCTCACGAGAGGCTGGCACAGATACGCAGTATTTT	CATSREAGTDTQYF
.	.	TRBV7-2	TRBJ1-2	TGTGCCAGCAGCTTACAGGGAATTAACTATGGCTACACCTTC	CASSLQGINYGYTF
once	.	TRBV7-2	TRBJ1-5	TGTGCCAGCAGCTTAGCTGAGGATCAGCCCCAGCATTTT	CASSLAEDQPQHF
.	.	TRBV9	TRBJ2-2	TGTGCCAGCAGCGTAGGCCCAGGGGTGGGCGGGGAGCTGTTTTTT	CASSVGPGVGGELFF
.	TRBD1	TRBV14	TRBJ2-2	TGTGCCAGCAGCCAAGATGGCCCGGGACAGGGGAACACCGGGGAGCTGTTTTTT	CASSQDGPGQGNTGELFF
.	TRBD1	TRBV5-1	TRBJ2-2	TGCGCCAGCAGCTTCAAGGGACAGGGATCCGGGGAGCTGTTTTTT	CASSFKGQGSGELFF
.	TRBD2	TRBV10-3	TRBJ2-1	TGTGCCATCAGTGGGAGCGGGAGGGCAGGTGAGCAGTTCTTC	CAISGSGRAGEQFF